These 32 T cell receptor beta chains were sequenced from one sample in a study of tumor-infiltrating lymphocytes in primary liver carcinoma. Making TCR beta cDNA involved roughly 500 ng total RNA and a constant-region primer. Three nested multiplex PCR rounds, a slightly modified ARM-PCR, produced the libraries for TCR beta. A C-beta reverse primer was combined with TRBV1-TRBV30 forward primers in the first two PCR rounds, and each round had 9 to 10 cycles. One entry per CDR3 protein results from TCRdb running MiXCR on the multiplex PCR reads. The sample holds about 180,000 distinct CDR3 sequences, about 60% seen once. Unsorted whole blood supplied the RNA, and germline DNA was extracted too. Sequenced material: peripheral blood. The receptors here all came from a man aged 40-49 years with primary liver carcinoma and hepatitis B virus infection.

The V gene is TRBV10-3, the J gene TRBJ2-5; 8 nucleotides align to TRBD1. The J segment lost 0 bases and the V segment lost 7 bases, leaving 4 bases of the junction unmatched. From germline, CDR1 is ENHRY and CDR2 SYGVKD. This CDR3 region has 14 residues. The CDR3 nucleotides are TGTGCCATCACCCAGGGACAGGACCAAGAGACCCAGTACTTC. Amino acids: CAITQGQDQETQYF.

The chain couples TRBV6-1 to TRBJ1-3; maybe TRBD1 (6 bases). CDR3 length: 16 residues. CDR1 and CDR2 from the germline V gene are MNHNS and SASEGT. V was trimmed by 3 bases and J by 7 bases, leaving 19 bases between them. Here the CDR3 DNA reads TGTGCCAGCAGTGATCCGGAATGGGGGCTCAAGAACACCATATATTTT. Translating gives CASSDPEWGLKNTIYF.

This clonotype has a count of ten or more. The rearrangement links TRBV11-1 to TRBJ2-2, with 8 bases fitting TRBD1. Germline V CDR1 and CDR2: SGHAT, FQDESV (reference sequence). V gave up 6 bases and J gave up 4 bases; unmatched junction bases: 4. The CDR3 contains 14 residues. CDR3 nucleotides: TGTGCCAGCAGACCCGGGACAGGCACCGGGGAGCTGTTTTTT. Amino acid sequence: CASRPGTGTGELFF.

On this clonotype: A clone one base away is much larger, so this may be a read error. The chain combines TRBV11-2 with TRBJ2-3, with D perhaps TRBD2 (5 bases). Trimming cost V 6 bases and J 4 bases, with 14 bases left between them. The CDR3 runs to 14 residues. Germline values: CDR1 SGHAT, CDR2 FQNNGV. CDR3 loop: CASRPPIGADTQYF. The CDR3 DNA reads TGTGCCAGCAGACCACCCATCGGGGCAGATACGCAGTATTTT.

About this clonotype itself: One end of the junction is discordant with germline, which a read error may explain. The chain is built from TRBV11-2 and TRBJ1-1; possibly TRBD1 for D (5 bases). Germline V CDR1 and CDR2: SGHAT, FQNNGV. CDR3 length equals 14 residues. Written as DNA, the CDR3 is TGTGCCTGCAGCTTTTCGACGGGGGAGACTGAAGCTTTCTTT. This encodes CACSFSTGETEAFF.

The CDR3 reads CASRISTEQYF. The CDR3 nucleotides read TGTGCCAGCAGGATCTCGACCGAGCAGTACTTC. The chain links TRBV6-1 to TRBJ2-7; D unresolved. Trimming removed 6 bases from V and 6 bases from J, with 9 bases in between. Germline V gene sequence: CDR1 MNHNS, CDR2 SASEGT. The CDR3 extends over 11 amino acids.

This clonotype was found a few times. This rearrangement joins TRBV12-3 or TRBV12-4 to TRBJ2-3, with TRBD2 matching over 12 bases. The CDR3 consists of 16 residues. Trimming removed 4 bases from V and 3 bases from J; junction bases left unmatched: 5. The CDR3 region is CASSSLAGGPTDTQYF. In DNA, the CDR3 is TGTGCCAGCAGTTCCCTAGCGGGAGGGCCGACAGATACGCAGTATTTT.

This clonotype was seen ten or more times. The J gene is TRBJ2-3, the V gene TRBV6-5; TRBD2 agrees at 12 bases. The CDR3 has 15 residues. V gave up 4 bases and J gave up 4 bases; unmatched junction bases: 3. From germline, CDR1 is MNHEY and CDR2 SVGAGI. CDR3 protein: CASSSLAGGPDTQYF. The CDR3 region has the DNA TGTGCCAGCAGTTCCCTAGCGGGAGGGCCAGATACGCAGTATTTT.

The V call is TRBV29-1, the J call TRBJ2-3, with D unclear. Trimming cost V 5 bases and J 3 bases, with 21 bases left between them. Germline V gene sequence: CDR1 SQVTM, CDR2 ANQGSEA. The CDR3 is 16 amino acids. The CDR3 nucleotides read TGCAGCGTTCCATATCTAACGGGCGCACAGACAGATACGCAGTATTTT. Its translation: CSVPYLTGAQTDTQYF.

The table lists this clonotype with a few counts. This chain connects TRBV29-1 to TRBJ2-1, with D possibly being TRBD1 or TRBD2 (5 bases each). V gave up 1 base and J gave up 0 bases, with 22 bases separating them. Per the germline V gene, CDR1 is SQVTM and CDR2 is ANQGSEA. The CDR3 is 19 amino acids. CDR3 amino acids: CSVEGLDPEGLVSYNEQFF. The DNA of the CDR3 is TGCAGCGTTGAAGGATTGGACCCCGAGGGGCTAGTCTCCTACAATGAGCAGTTCTTC.

Remarks on this clonotype: At one of its ends the junction is not consistent with the germline gene, which may arise from a read error. The chain recombines TRBV6-5 with TRBJ2-7, with 12 bases lining up with TRBD2. The V gene's germline CDR1 is MNHEY and CDR2 SVGAGI. CDR3 length equals 15 residues. The CDR3 region is CTSSYSTSGRSEQYF. The CDR3, as DNA: TGTACCAGCAGTTACAGCACTAGCGGGAGGTCCGAGCAGTACTTC.

Points on this clonotype: At one end the junction does not follow the germline gene, possibly because of a read error. J is TRBJ1-1 and V is TRBV28, with D unclear. The CDR3 length is 14 residues. CDR1 MDHEN and CDR2 SYDVKM come from the germline V gene. This CDR3 is CDSSLGWGNTEAFF. Written as DNA, the CDR3 is TGTGACAGCAGTTTGGGTTGGGGAAACACTGAAGCTTTCTTT. Full variable domain (outside the CDR3, taken from reference TRBV28 and TRBJ1-1): DVKVTQSSRYLVKRTGEKVFLECVQDMDHENMFWYRQDPGLGLRLIYFSYDVKMKEKGDIPEGYSVSREKKERFSLILESASTNQTSMYLCDSSLGWGNTEAFFGQGTRLTVV.

The chain links TRBV11-2 to TRBJ2-7; no clear D gene. The V and J ends lost 3 bases and 0 bases respectively, with 6 bases between them. From germline, CDR1 is SGHAT and CDR2 FQNNGV. CDR3 length: 13 amino acids. The CDR3 protein is CASSFSVSYEQYF. The CDR3 DNA reads TGTGCCAGCAGCTTCAGCGTCTCCTACGAGCAGTACTTC.

This chain connects TRBV7-8 to TRBJ2-5, with 7 positions matching TRBD2. The CDR3 sequence is 16 residues long. CDR1 and CDR2 (germline): SGHVS, FQNEAQ. Trimming took 4 bases from V and 5 from J; bases not matched to a gene: 13. CDR3 loop: CASSSLEQAGRETQYF. DNA for the CDR3: TGTGCCAGCAGCTCCCTCGAACAGGCCGGGAGGGAGACCCAGTACTTC. The full variable domain, with the rest looked up from reference TRBV7-8 and TRBJ2-5, is GAGVSQSPRYKVAKRGQDVALRCDPISGHVSLFWYQQALGQGPEFLTYFQNEAQLDKSGLPSDRFFAERPEGSVSTLKIQRTQQEDSAVYLCASSSLEQAGRETQYFGPGTRLLVL.

In this sample, this clonotype turned up a few times. This chain links TRBV4-1 with TRBJ2-1, with TRBD2 as a possible D gene (5 bases). The V end was cut by 0 bases, the J end by 5 bases, with 14 bases between. This CDR3 spans 16 amino acids. Germline V lookup: CDR1 MGHRA, CDR2 YSYEKL. CDR3 DNA sequence: TGCGCCAGCAGCCAAGATCCCCCCCCGGGGAACAATGAGCAGTTCTTC. Residues: CASSQDPPPGNNEQFF.

The DNA of the CDR3 is TGTGCCAGCAGCTTGGACGGGGCTCATGTTGGCGAGCAGTACTTC. Translating it yields CASSLDGAHVGEQYF. The chain couples TRBV5-5 to TRBJ2-7; D may be TRBD1 or TRBD2 (5 bases each). Per the germline V gene, CDR1 is SGHKS and CDR2 is YYEKEE (reference sequence). This CDR3 comprises 15 residues. Trimming left V 0 bases short and J 6 bases short, with 16 bases between. Full variable domain (remainder filled in from reference TRBV5-5 and TRBJ2-7): DAGVTQSPTHLIKTRGQQVTLRCSPISGHKSVSWYQQVLGQGPQFIFQYYEKEERGRGNFPDRFSARQFPNYSSELNVNALLLGDSALYLCASSLDGAHVGEQYFGPGTRLTVT.

Remarks on this clonotype: A much larger clone is a single base away; this may be a read error. The V gene is TRBV29-1, the J gene TRBJ2-1, with 7 bases that match TRBD2. The CDR3 has 13 amino acids. Germline V lookup: CDR1 SQVTM, CDR2 ANQGSEA. The CDR3 region is CNVGSLAMNEQFF. Here the CDR3 DNA reads TGCAACGTTGGTTCACTAGCGATGAATGAGCAGTTCTTC.

A note on this clonotype: Germline and junction disagree at one end, which may indicate a read error. The chain uses TRBV10-3 and TRBJ2-1, with a tentative D call TRBD2 (6 bases). The CDR3 spans 14 residues. The V gene's germline CDR1 is ENHRY and CDR2 SYGVKD. CDR3 coding DNA: TGTGCCATCAGTGTCCAGCGGGCCAACAATAAGCAGTTCTTC. Its protein product is CAISVQRANNKQFF.

The chain combines TRBV7-9 with TRBJ1-2; TRBD1 agrees at 9 bases. The CDR3 contains 14 residues. With V trimmed by 8 bases and J by 6 bases, 10 bases remained unmatched. CDR1 is SEHNR, CDR2 FQNEAQ, per germline (reference sequence). CDR3 in DNA: TGTGCCAGCGGCCCTGGACAGGGGAAGGATGGCTACACCTTC. This gives the protein CASGPGQGKDGYTF.

About this clonotype itself: The junction shows a germline mismatch at one end, possibly a read error. The V call is TRBV5-1, the J call TRBJ2-3, with D perhaps TRBD2 (6 bases). The length of the CDR3 is 16 residues. Germline V lookup: CDR1 SGHRS, CDR2 YFSETQ. CDR3 residues: CTSSLAPASDTDTQYF. The CDR3 DNA sequence: TGCACCAGCAGCTTGGCCCCGGCTAGCGACACAGATACGCAGTATTTT.

Remarks on this clonotype: Possible read error: a much larger clone is one base away. The V gene is TRBV29-1, the J gene TRBJ1-2; weak D call: TRBD1 (5 bases). Germline loops: CDR1 SQVTM, CDR2 ANQGSEA. The length of the CDR3 is 15 residues. CDR3 loop: CSVESQGLNHYDYTF. CDR3 DNA sequence: TGCAGCGTTGAATCCCAGGGTCTGAACCACTATGACTACACCTTC.

This clonotype was seen just once. This chain connects TRBV29-1 to TRBJ2-5; D unresolved. There are 10 residues in the CDR3. Germline CDR1 SQVTM, CDR2 ANQGSEA. V lost 5 bases and J lost 5, with 6 bases in between. CDR3 nucleotide sequence: TGCAGCGTTCCCCTCGAGACCCAGTACTTC. Protein product: CSVPLETQYF.

This clonotype occurred once. At one boundary the junction diverges from the germline segment, which might be a read error. The CDR3 DNA sequence: TGTGCCAGCTCTACTAGCGGGTACTCCTACGAGGAGTACTTC. As protein: CASSTSGYSYEEYF. The rearrangement uses TRBV28 and TRBJ2-7, with 9 bases aligning to TRBD2. This CDR3 spans 14 amino acids. The V gene's germline CDR1 is MDHEN and CDR2 SYDVKM.

On this clonotype itself: A single base separates this from a much larger clone, so it may be a read error. The rearrangement links TRBV29-1 to TRBJ2-7; possible D gene TRBD2, 6 bases. CDR3 length equals 13 residues. Germline loops: CDR1 SQVTM, CDR2 ANQGSEA. V was clipped by 7 bases and J by 4 bases, with 17 bases between them. For the CDR3, the DNA is TGCAGCGCTGGGCTCCTGGGGGGTTACGAGCAGTACTTC. This sequence encodes CSAGLLGGYEQYF.

A word on this clonotype: Its ends do not fully match the called genes, so a read error is possible. The chain uses TRBV7-9 and TRBJ2-3, with D tentatively TRBD1 (6 bases). Germline loops: CDR1 SEHNR, CDR2 FQNEAQ (reference sequence). CDR3 length equals 13 residues. The CDR3, as DNA: TGTGCCGGCAGTAATAACAGGGCAGATACGCAGTATTTT. This codes for CAGSNNRADTQYF.

V and J are TRBV11-2 and TRBJ2-7; D gene ambiguous. The germline V gene encodes CDR1 SGHAT and CDR2 FQNNGV. The CDR3 contains 14 residues. The V and J ends lost 1 base and 8 bases respectively, with 15 bases between them. The CDR3 DNA reads as TGTGCCAGCAGCTTAGGCGGTCTAGGCTCGAAGCAGTACTTC. As protein: CASSLGGLGSKQYF.

To note about this clonotype: With a much larger clone just one base away, this may be a read error. The chain employs TRBV4-2 and TRBJ2-1; 8 nucleotides line up with TRBD1. Germline lookup yields CDR1 LGHNA and CDR2 YNFKEQ. CDR3 length: 11 amino acids. The CDR3 DNA is TGTGCCATCTCTGGCGGGGACAGGATGCTCTTC. It is translated as CAISGGDRMLF.

The chain is built from TRBV29-1 and TRBJ1-4; possibly TRBD1 for D (6 bases). The ends were cut back, 5 bases at V and 4 bases at J, with 20 bases in the middle. The CDR3 is 16 residues long. CDR1 SQVTM and CDR2 ANQGSEA come from the germline V gene. The CDR3 loop is CSVFLGGASHNEKLFF. CDR3 DNA sequence: TGCAGCGTTTTTCTCGGGGGGGCCAGCCATAATGAAAAACTGTTTTTT.

On this clonotype: The junction differs from germline at one of its ends, possibly a read error. This chain joins TRBV29-1 and TRBJ2-7, with 8 nucleotides matching TRBD1. The V gene's germline CDR1 is SQVTM and CDR2 ANQGSEA. The length of the CDR3 is 14 residues. The CDR3 DNA sequence: TGCAGCATTGAAACCTCGACAGGGGCCTACGAGCAGTACTTC. Encoded protein: CSIETSTGAYEQYF.

This CDR3 reads CASGPGASGRNEQFF. CDR3 coding DNA: TGTGCTAGTGGCCCCGGAGCTAGCGGGCGAAATGAGCAGTTCTTC. J is TRBJ2-1 and V is TRBV12-5; 8 bases fit TRBD2. The V gene end was trimmed by 6 bases and the J gene end by 7 bases; junction bases not matched to a gene: 11. Germline lookup yields CDR1 LGHNT and CDR2 FRNRAP. The CDR3 consists of 15 residues.

V gene TRBV6-6 combines with J gene TRBJ2-7; D is undetermined. Germline V lookup: CDR1 MNHNY, CDR2 SVGAGI (reference sequence). V was clipped by 2 bases and J by 2 bases, with 7 bases between them. The CDR3 has 13 amino acids. CDR3 loop: CASSYGWTYEQYF. In DNA, the CDR3 is TGTGCCAGCAGTTACGGGTGGACCTACGAGCAGTACTTC.

This clonotype occurred many times. V gene TRBV11-3 combines with J gene TRBJ2-1, with 8 bases matching TRBD1. With V trimmed by 1 base and J by 7 bases, 6 bases remained unmatched. The CDR3 consists of 15 residues. The germline gives CDR1 SGHNT, CDR2 YENEEA. DNA for the CDR3: TGTGCCAGCAGCTTAGGGCAGGGGGCGCAGAATGAGCAGTTCTTC. It codes for CASSLGQGAQNEQFF.